A selection of T cell receptor beta chains follows, all from one sample in a study of cytomegalovirus exposure and HLA in healthy donors. Assay: immunoSEQ multiplex PCR; the TCRdb copy retains only in-frame clones and omits some. Found here are tens of thousands of clones, about four fifths of them singletons; the top ten hold roughly 8%. Sequenced input: PBMCs. The receptors derive from a man younger than 35 in good health and CMV-seropositive. Both conserved end residues are part of each CDR3. The D gene is left open where the match is weak. A clone size is listed for some rows: how often the clone was seen (once, few, many), or a class if it is expanded.

j_call d_call v_call clone_size cdr3_nt cdr3_aa
TRBJ1-6 . TRBV10-1 . TGCGCCAGCAACGGACATTGGGGTTCACCCCTCCACTTT CASNGHWGSPLHF
TRBJ1-1 . TRBV14 . TGTGCCAGCAGCCTAGGCGGGGACACTGAAGCTTTCTTT CASSLGGDTEAFF
TRBJ2-7 TRBD2 TRBV5-4 . TGTGCCAGCAGCTTGGACCTAGCGGGCTCCTACGAGCAGTACTTC CASSLDLAGSYEQYF
TRBJ1-4 . TRBV7-9 . TGTGCCAGCAGCTCTAGGGCGTCAGGGGCGAATGAAAAACTGTTTTTT CASSSRASGANEKLFF
TRBJ2-1 TRBD2 TRBV7-9 once TGTGCCAGCAAAGGGCTAGCGGGAGGTATCAATGAGCAGTTCTTC CASKGLAGGINEQFF
TRBJ2-3 . TRBV10-2 few TGCGCCTCCGAGGAGGGGGCGCGGAATACGCAGTATTTT CASEEGARNTQYF
TRBJ2-7 TRBD2 TRBV15 . TGTGCCACCAGCAGAGATTATGGACTAGCGGTACACGAGCAGTACTTC CATSRDYGLAVHEQYF
TRBJ1-1 . TRBV30 . TGTGCCTGGACCCGACAGGAAAACACTGAAGCTTTCTTT CAWTRQENTEAFF
TRBJ1-1 TRBD1 TRBV6-6 . TGTGCCAGCAGTTCATGGACAGGGGGGAACACTGAAGCTTTCTTT CASSSWTGGNTEAFF
TRBJ1-1 . TRBV4-1 . TGCGCCAGCAGCCAGCTTCAGGGTAACACTGAAGCTTTCTTT CASSQLQGNTEAFF
TRBJ2-7 TRBD2 TRBV4-1 . TGCGCCAGCAGCCCCATATCGGGGGAGGGCCGATCCTACGAGCAGTACTTC CASSPISGEGRSYEQYF
TRBJ1-6 TRBD1 TRBV7-9 few TGTGCCAGCAGCTCCCAGGGGGCAGGGGGATCACCCCTCCACTTT CASSSQGAGGSPLHF
TRBJ1-5 . TRBV30 . TGTGCCTCGTCCGACAGAGGCAATCAGCCCCAGCATTTT CASSDRGNQPQHF
TRBJ2-7 . TRBV30 few TGTGCCTGGACCGGAGCGCGGGAGCAGTACTTC CAWTGAREQYF
TRBJ1-5 . TRBV11-1 . TGTGCCAGCAGCCCATCGGTTAATCAGCCCCAGCATTTT CASSPSVNQPQHF
TRBJ1-1 . TRBV2 once TGTGCCAGCAGTGCCGACAGATCTGAAGCTTTCTTT CASSADRSEAFF
TRBJ2-3 TRBD1 TRBV5-1 . TGCGCCAGCAGCCCCGGGACAGGGGTGGGAGATACGCAGTATTTT CASSPGTGVGDTQYF
TRBJ2-2 TRBD1 TRBV5-1 . TGCGCCAGCAGCTCTAAGCCGGGACAGACCCTAAACGCGAACACCGGGGAGCTGTTTTTT CASSSKPGQTLNANTGELFF
TRBJ1-5 . TRBV4-1 few TGCGCCAGCAGCCAAGTCATGAACAGAGACGTTTCCCAGCATTTT CASSQVMNRDVSQHF
TRBJ1-1 . TRBV30 . TGTGCCTGGAGTTCCCTCGGACAGAAAGACACTGAAGCTTTCTTT CAWSSLGQKDTEAFF
TRBJ2-7 TRBD1 TRBV7-9 . TGTGCCAGCAGCTTACGACAGGGGCTATCCTACGAGCAGTACTTC CASSLRQGLSYEQYF
TRBJ2-1 TRBD1 TRBV10-1 . TGCGCCAGCAGTGAGTCGGGGACAGACAATGAGCAGTTCTTC CASSESGTDNEQFF
TRBJ2-7 . TRBV7-9 . TGTGCCAGCAGCTTACAGGGCATCTCGGGCGAGCAGTACTTC CASSLQGISGEQYF
TRBJ2-7 TRBD2 TRBV5-1 . TGCGCCAGCAGCTTCGCTAGCGGGGACTACGAGCAGTACTTC CASSFASGDYEQYF
TRBJ2-7 TRBD2 TRBV29-1 . TGCAGCGTTAGGTTGCGGCGGGAGGGCTCCTACGAGCAGTACTTC CSVRLRREGSYEQYF
TRBJ1-2 TRBD1 TRBV28 few TGTGCCAGCAGTTTTAGGCAGGGGGTCCATGGCTACACCTTC CASSFRQGVHGYTF
TRBJ1-2 . TRBV28 once TGTGCCAGCAGTCCCGGGTCCTATGGCTACACCTTC CASSPGSYGYTF
TRBJ1-5 . TRBV30 . TGTGCCTGGAGACAGGATAGCAATCAGCCCCAGCATTTT CAWRQDSNQPQHF
TRBJ1-2 TRBD1 TRBV13 . TGTGCCAGCAGCTTAGGCAGGGGGTCGGATGGCTACACCTTC CASSLGRGSDGYTF
TRBJ2-7 . TRBV11-2 . TGTGCCAGCAGCTCGGACATTCCATACGAGCAGTACTTC CASSSDIPYEQYF
TRBJ2-7 TRBD1 TRBV19 . TGTGCCAGTAGTATTTCGGACAGGGGCCACGAGCAGTACTTC CASSISDRGHEQYF
TRBJ2-1 TRBD2 TRBV6-5 . TGTGCCAGCAGTTCTAGCGGGGGGCCTTACAATGAGCAGTTCTTC CASSSSGGPYNEQFF
TRBJ1-4 . TRBV4-1 . TGCGCCAGCAGCCAAGTTTTATCAACTAATGAAAAACTGTTTTTT CASSQVLSTNEKLFF
TRBJ2-3 . TRBV30 . TGTGCCTGGAGTGTAAGGGGGCTGGGTAGCGGCCGCACAGATACGCAGTATTTT CAWSVRGLGSGRTDTQYF